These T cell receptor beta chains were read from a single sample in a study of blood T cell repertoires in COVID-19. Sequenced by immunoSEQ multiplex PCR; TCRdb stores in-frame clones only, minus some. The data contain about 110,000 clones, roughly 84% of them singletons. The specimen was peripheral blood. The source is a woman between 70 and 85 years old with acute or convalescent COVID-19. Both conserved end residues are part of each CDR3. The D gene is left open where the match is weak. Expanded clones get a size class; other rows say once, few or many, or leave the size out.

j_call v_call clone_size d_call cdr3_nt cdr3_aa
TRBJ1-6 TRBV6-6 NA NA TGTGCCAGCAGTACCCTGTTAGGGGGTATCAATTCACCCCTCCACTTT CASSTLLGGINSPLHF
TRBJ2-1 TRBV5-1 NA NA TGCGCCAGCAGCACGGGGGATTCGACCTACAATGAGCAGTTCTTC CASSTGDSTYNEQFF
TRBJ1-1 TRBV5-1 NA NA TGCGCCAGCAGCTTTCTTACAGGGTTTGAAGCTTTCTTT CASSFLTGFEAFF
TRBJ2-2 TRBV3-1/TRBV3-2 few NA TGTGCCAGCAGCCAACCCACCTTCGCGGGCGTCGGGGAGCTGTTTTTT CASSQPTFAGVGELFF
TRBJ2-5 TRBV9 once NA TGTGCCAGCAGCGTAGGGCGGTGGCAAGAGACCCAGTACTTC CASSVGRWQETQYF
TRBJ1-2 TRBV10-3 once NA TGTGCCATCACCCGAGACACCGGATATGGCTACACCTTC CAITRDTGYGYTF
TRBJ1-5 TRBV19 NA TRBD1 TGTGCCAGTAGTTCAAGTGACAGGGGGCGGAATCAGCCCCAGCATTTT CASSSSDRGRNQPQHF
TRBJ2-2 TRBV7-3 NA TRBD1 TGTGCCAGCAGTCCCGGGACAGGGGGCATCGGGGAGCTGTTTTTT CASSPGTGGIGELFF
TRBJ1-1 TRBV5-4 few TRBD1 TGTGCCAGCAGCCCCACTACAGGGGTGGGGAACACTGAAGCTTTCTTT CASSPTTGVGNTEAFF
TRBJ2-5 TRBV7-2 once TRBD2 TGTGCCAGCAGCTTATTGGGGGGGAGGGAGACCCAGTACTTC CASSLLGGRETQYF
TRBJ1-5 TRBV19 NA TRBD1 TGTGCCAGTAGTCCTCATCGGACAGGGGGCAATCAGCCCCAGCATTTT CASSPHRTGGNQPQHF
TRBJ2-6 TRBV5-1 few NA TGCGCCAGCAGCTCCCAGGGCTCTGGGGCCAACGTCCTGACTTTC CASSSQGSGANVLTF
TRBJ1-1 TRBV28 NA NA TGTGCCAGCAGTTTTACGGGCTCGGGGGTGAACACTGAAGCTTTCTTT CASSFTGSGVNTEAFF
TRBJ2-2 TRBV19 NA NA TGTGCCAGTAGTATAGATCTGACTACCCGGAATGGGGAGCTGTTTTTT CASSIDLTTRNGELFF
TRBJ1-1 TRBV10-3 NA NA TGTGCCACGGGAGGAGACGCTGAAGCTTTCTTT CATGGDAEAFF
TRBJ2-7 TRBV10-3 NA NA TGTGCCATCTCCCCTAATGAGGGCTACGAGCAGTACTTC CAISPNEGYEQYF
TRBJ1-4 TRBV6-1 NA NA TGTGCCAGCAGTGCCAATGCCGCGGGGGCTAATGAAAAACTGTTTTTT CASSANAAGANEKLFF
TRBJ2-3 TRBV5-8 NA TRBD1 TGTGCCAGCAGCTTGGAAAACAGGGGGTTAGCAGATACGCAGTATTTT CASSLENRGLADTQYF
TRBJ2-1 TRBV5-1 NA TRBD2 TGCGCCAGCAGTTCGGGGGGGAGCTCCTACAATGAGCAGTTCTTC CASSSGGSSYNEQFF
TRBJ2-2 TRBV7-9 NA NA TGTGCCCTGGGGCGCCCGAACACCGGGGAGCTGTTTTTT CALGRPNTGELFF
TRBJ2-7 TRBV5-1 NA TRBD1 TGCGCCAGCAGCACAGGGACAGGAACCTACGAGCAGTACTTC CASSTGTGTYEQYF
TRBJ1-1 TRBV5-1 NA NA TGCGCCAGCAGGGTGGACAGTGGGAACACTGAAGCTTTCTTT CASRVDSGNTEAFF
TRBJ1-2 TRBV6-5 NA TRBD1 TGTGCCAGCACCCCAGGACAGGGAGAGACTACTGGCTACACCTTC CASTPGQGETTGYTF
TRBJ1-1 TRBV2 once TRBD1 TGTGCCAGCAGTGAAGGACAGGGCACTGAAGCTTTCTTT CASSEGQGTEAFF
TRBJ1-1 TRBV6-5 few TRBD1 TGTGCCAGCAGAAAACAGGGGTCGAACACTGAAGCTTTCTTT CASRKQGSNTEAFF
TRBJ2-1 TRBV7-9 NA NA TGTGCCAGCGCCTCGAGGGGGGGACTTGGGCTGCAGTTCTTC CASASRGGLGLQFF
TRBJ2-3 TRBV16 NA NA TGTGCCAGCAGCCAATTTCGGTCTAGCGAGACGCAGTATTTT CASSQFRSSETQYF
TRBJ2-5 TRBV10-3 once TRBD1 TGTGCCATCAGTCCTACAGGGGGCCTTGGGGAGACCCAGTACTTC CAISPTGGLGETQYF
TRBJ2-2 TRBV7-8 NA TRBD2 TGTGCCAGCAGCTTAGGGGGGGGTCCCGGGGAGCTGTTTTTT CASSLGGGPGELFF
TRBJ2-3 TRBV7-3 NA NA TGTGCCAGCAGCTTAACGACGGAGAGAGATACGCAGTATTTT CASSLTTERDTQYF
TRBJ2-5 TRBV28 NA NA TGTGCCAGCAGTTTCAACAGGGTGGAGACCCAGTACTTC CASSFNRVETQYF
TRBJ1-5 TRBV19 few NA TGTGCCAGTAGTCAGATAGGCGGACTGAATAGCAATCAGCCCCAGCATTTT CASSQIGGLNSNQPQHF
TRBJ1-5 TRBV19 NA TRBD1 TGTGCCTCCGCTGGACAGGCGGATCAGCCCCAGCATTTT CASAGQADQPQHF
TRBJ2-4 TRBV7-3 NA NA TGTGCCAGCAGCTTCCCGTCGACAGTACTAGCCAAAAACATTCAGTACTTC CASSFPSTVLAKNIQYF
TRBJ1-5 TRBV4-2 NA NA TGTGCCAGCAGCCAAGAAGGGGCAGGGATCCAGCCCCAGCATTTT CASSQEGAGIQPQHF
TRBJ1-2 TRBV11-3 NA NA TGTGTTAAACCCAGGATCTATGGCTACACCTTC CVKPRIYGYTF
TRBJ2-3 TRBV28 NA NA TGTGCCACCGCAGGAGGATTTAACACAGATATGCAGTATTTT CATAGGFNTDMQYF
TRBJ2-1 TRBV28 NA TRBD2 TGTGCCAGCAGTAAAAGCGGGGCCTACAATGAGCAGTTCTTC CASSKSGAYNEQFF
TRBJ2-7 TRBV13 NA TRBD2 TGTGCCAGCAGCTTAGGCCTAGCGGGAGGGCCGAAAAGCTACGAGCAGTACTTC CASSLGLAGGPKSYEQYF
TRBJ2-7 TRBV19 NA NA TGTGCCAGTAGGGAGGACAGCTCCTTTTACGAGCAGTACTTC CASREDSSFYEQYF
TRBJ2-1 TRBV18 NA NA TGTGCCAGCTCACTTTCTGGGGGGAACAATGAGCAGTTCTTC CASSLSGGNNEQFF
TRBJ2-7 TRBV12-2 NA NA TGTGCAAGTCGCTTAACAGTACCCGGGACAGACTCCTACGAGCAGTACTTC CASRLTVPGTDSYEQYF
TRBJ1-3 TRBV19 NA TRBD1 TGTGCCAGTAGTCCTGGGACAGCCGGAAACACCATATATTTT CASSPGTAGNTIYF
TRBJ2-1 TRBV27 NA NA TGTGCCAGCTCCTTTTTATCCGGTAGCTCCTACAATGAGCAGTTCTTC CASSFLSGSSYNEQFF
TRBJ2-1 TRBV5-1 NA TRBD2 TGCGCCAGCAGCTTGGAGGGACTAGCGGCGAATGAGCAGTTCTTC CASSLEGLAANEQFF
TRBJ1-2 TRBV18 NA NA TGTGCCAGCTCACCAGATATTGACCCGACGGGTCATGGCTACACCTTC CASSPDIDPTGHGYTF
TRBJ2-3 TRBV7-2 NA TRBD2 TGTGCCAGCAGCTCTTGGACTAGCGGGAGCACAGATACGCAGTATTTT CASSSWTSGSTDTQYF
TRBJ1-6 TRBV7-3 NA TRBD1 TGTGCCAGCAGCTTAGTAGGCCCGGGCCAGGGGGATTCACCCCTCCACTTT CASSLVGPGQGDSPLHF
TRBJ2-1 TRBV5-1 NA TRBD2 TGCGCCAGCAGTCCTGCTAGCGGGGGTAGCAATGAGCAGTTCTTC CASSPASGGSNEQFF
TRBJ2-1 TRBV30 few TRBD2 TGTGCCTGGAGTGTCAGCGGGGCTAACAATGAGCAGTTCTTC CAWSVSGANNEQFF
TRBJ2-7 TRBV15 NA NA TGTGCCACCAGCAGCAGGGGTACCGAGCAGTACTTC CATSSRGTEQYF
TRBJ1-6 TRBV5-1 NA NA TGCGCCAGCAGCTTGGAAACGGACATATTATCACCCCTCCACTTT CASSLETDILSPLHF
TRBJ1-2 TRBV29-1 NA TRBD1 TGCAGCGTTCAGGGGGCGGATGGCTACACCTTC CSVQGADGYTF
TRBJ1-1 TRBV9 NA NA TGTGCCAGCAGCGTAAGCGTAAACACTGAAGCTTTCTTT CASSVSVNTEAFF
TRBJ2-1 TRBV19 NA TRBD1 TGTGCCAGTAGTATGGGACAGGCATCGGAAAATGAGCAGTTCTTC CASSMGQASENEQFF
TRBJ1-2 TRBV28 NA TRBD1 TGTGCCAGCAGCCAGGGGGTGCGGGGCTACACCTTC CASSQGVRGYTF
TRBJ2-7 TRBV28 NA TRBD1 TGTGCCAACAGCCCGCTGGGACAGGGGGTTTCCTACGAGCAGTACTTC CANSPLGQGVSYEQYF
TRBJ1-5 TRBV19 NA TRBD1 TGTGCCAGTAGTACCCTTGGGACAGCCAATCAGCCCCAGCATTTT CASSTLGTANQPQHF